This T cell receptor (beta chain) is drawn from a study of T cells in Graves' hyperthyroidism and ophthalmopathy. TCR beta CDR3 region amplification was performed from RNA transcripts. HTBI primers drove first-round RT-PCR of the TCR CDR3. TCRdb re-called the multiplex PCR reads through MiXCR, storing one row per CDR3 protein. The sample lists under 350,000 distinct CDR3 sequences, about 18% seen once, with around 61% in the top ten. The CDR3 spans 13 residues. Germline V lookup: CDR1 LGHNA, CDR2 YNFKEQ. Trimming shortened V by 1 base and J by 9 bases, and 10 bases separated the two germline ends. In its sample, this clonotype was seen a few times.

The receptor was derived from a woman between 55 and 75 years old with Graves' ophthalmopathy. The J gene is TRBJ2-1, the V gene TRBV4-2; D is unresolved. Sequenced sample: blood. CDR3 sequence (DNA): TGTGCCAGCAGCCAAGTAACCGTAGCTGAGCAGTTCTTC. The encoded protein is CASSQVTVAEQFF.